This T cell receptor (beta chain) was captured in a study of blood T cells in healthy people across ages. Whole-study results and caveats: Diversity of TCR beta per million T cells declined in a roughly linear way with age. Estimated diversity across one million T cells was deemed an underestimate.

Per sample, no less than 5 micrograms of total RNA were extracted. Alongside a J-beta primer mix, a sample-barcoded 5' primer served in a second PCR lasting 7 to 11 cycles. Every single cDNA molecule received a tag from a template-switch adaptor with 12 random nucleotides. TCRdb reprocessed the 5' RACE reads with MiXCR, giving one entry per CDR3 protein. The table has roughly 1.7 million distinct CDR3 sequences, around 36% seen once. Germline V gives CDR1 MDHEN, CDR2 SYDVKM. Between the trimmed V and J ends, which lost 6 bases and 7 bases, there was a span of 12 bases. The CDR3 is 13 residues long. Regarding this clonotype: Its specificity is unknown.

Sequencing input: blood. This chain uses TRBV28 with TRBJ1-4, with D maybe TRBD1 (6 bases). This clonotype was obtained from a woman under 40 in good health. The CDR3 region is CASRGQRPEKLFF. CDR3 nucleotide sequence: TGTGCCAGCAGGGGACAACGGCCTGAAAAACTGTTTTTT.